This passage covers 24 T cell receptor beta chains from one sample sequenced in a study of T cells in women clearing cervical HPV infection. This table comes from immunoSEQ multiplex PCR, and its TCRdb copy is limited to in-frame clones, with some not included. This repertoire includes 30,000 to 35,000 clones. Sequenced: blood buffy coat. Every receptor here comes from a woman aged 18 to 75 with a cervical HPV16 infection that either progressed to CIN3+ or cleared (not recorded which).

With regard to this clone: The observed sequence ends 3 residues before the CDR3 terminus, with the missing tail filled in from the germline J gene. V gene TRBV20-1 combines with J gene TRBJ2-7, with a weak D call TRBD1 (6 bases). The germline V gene has CDR1 DFQATT and CDR2 SNEGSKA (reference sequence). The CDR3 totals 14 residues. The germline V and J ends were trimmed by 6 bases and 2 bases, with 17 bases remaining between them. This CDR3 is CSALQGVETYEQYF. The sequenced part of the CDR3 DNA is TGCAGTGCCCTACAGGGCGTGGAGACCTACGAG.

On this clone itself: The read gets to within 3 residues of the CDR3 end, and the germline J gene fills in the rest. The chain is built from TRBV20-1 and TRBJ1-1, with a weak D call TRBD1 (6 bases). The CDR3 is 13 amino acids. V was cut by 6 bases and J by 0 bases, with 11 bases left in between. Germline CDR1 reads DFQATT; CDR2 reads SNEGSKA (reference sequence). The covered CDR3 bases are TGCAGTGCCCGGGGACAACTGAACACTGAA. Its translation: CSARGQLNTE. The entire CDR3 protein reads CSARGQLNTEAFF.

As regards this clone: From the germline J gene comes the end of the CDR3, since the read stops 3 residues before it. The chain employs TRBV7-9 and TRBJ1-2, with D maybe TRBD1 (5 bases). This CDR3 contains 14 residues. Germline values: CDR1 SEHNR, CDR2 FQNEAQ (reference sequence). The CDR3 DNA, read in part, is TGTGCCAGCAGCTCTAGCGGGGGAGTCTACGAC. Protein sequence: CASSSSGGVYD. The entire CDR3 protein is CASSSSGGVYDYTF. Using reference TRBV7-9 and TRBJ1-2 for the parts outside the CDR3, the full variable domain is DTGVSQNPRHKITKRGQNVTFRCDPISEHNRLYWYRQTLGQGPEFLTYFQNEAQLEKSRLLSDRFSAERPKGSFSTLEIQRTEQGDSAMYLCASSSSGGVYDYTFGSGTRLTVV.

About this clone: The CDR3 end lies 3 residues beyond the end of the read and is filled in from the germline J gene. The chain combines TRBV15 with TRBJ2-3; D is ambiguous. Trimming cost V 3 bases and J 2 bases, with 9 bases left between them. The CDR3 is 14 residues long. Germline CDR1 and CDR2: LNHNV and YYDKDF (reference sequence). Incomplete CDR3 DNA: TGTGCCACCAGCAGGCGCGGAACCACAGATACG. Translating it yields CATSRRGTTDT. The CDR3 in its entirety is CATSRRGTTDTQYF.

About this clone: The read stops 3 residues short of the end of the CDR3; the missing end is completed from the germline J gene. The chain combines TRBV5-5 with TRBJ1-2; the match to TRBD1 covers 11 bases. The V segment lost 3 bases and the J segment 5 bases; nucleotides outside the gene matches: 6. The CDR3 consists of 15 residues. The germline V gene encodes CDR1 SGHKS and CDR2 YYEKEE (reference sequence). This CDR3 reads CASSYSGTGGYGYTF. Incomplete CDR3 DNA: TGTGCCAGCAGCTACTCCGGGACAGGGGGGTATGGC.

Details on this clone: With the read ending 3 residues before the CDR3 end, the germline J gene is used to fill in that end. This chain connects TRBV29-1 to TRBJ2-5; 9 bases map to TRBD2. The CDR3 consists of 12 residues. The J segment lost 4 bases and the V segment lost 6 bases, leaving 3 bases of the junction unmatched. The V gene's germline CDR1 is SQVTM and CDR2 ANQGSEA. The CDR3 reads CSVAGGPETQYF. CDR3 DNA (partial): TGCAGCGTCGCGGGGGGGCCAGAGACC.

This chain's CDR3 is CASSPPPTGLYGYTF. Incomplete CDR3 DNA: TGTGCCAGCAGCCCACCCCCGACAGGGCTCTATGGC. The chain recombines TRBV7-2 with TRBJ1-2; 7 bases map to TRBD1. The read ends 3 residues before the CDR3 terminus; that terminus is restored from the germline J gene. V lost 5 bases to trimming and J lost 4 bases; unmatched junction nucleotides: 10. CDR1 and CDR2 (germline): SGHTA, FQGNSA. This CDR3 spans 15 amino acids.

As to this clone: The DNA ends 3 residues before the CDR3 does, and the rest of the CDR3 is filled in from the germline J gene. The rearrangement links TRBV7-9 to TRBJ2-4; D is possibly TRBD2 (5 bases). Germline V CDR1 and CDR2: SEHNR, FQNEAQ (reference sequence). Trimming took 1 base from V and 0 from J, leaving 7 bases between them. The CDR3 has 15 amino acids. CDR3 residues: CASSLGEGAKNIQYF. The covered CDR3 bases are TGTGCCAGCAGCTTAGGAGAGGGAGCCAAAAACATT.

Worth noting for this clone: With the read ending 3 residues before the CDR3 end, the germline J gene is used to fill in that end. The chain joins TRBV5-4 to TRBJ1-6; D not certain. Trimming shortened V by 4 bases and J by 5 bases, and 4 bases separated the two germline ends. The CDR3 runs 12 residues. Germline V gives CDR1 SGHNT, CDR2 YYREEE (reference sequence). The CDR3 is CASSLDNSPLHF. The CDR3 bases that were read are TGTGCCAGCAGCCTAGATAATTCACCC.

Comments on this clone: The sequence runs out 3 residues before the end of the CDR3; the remainder is reconstructed from the germline J gene. The chain couples TRBV7-2 to TRBJ2-1, with D possibly being TRBD2 (6 bases). CDR1 is SGHTA, CDR2 FQGNSA, per germline. V was trimmed by 3 bases and J by 4 bases, leaving 7 bases between them. This CDR3 spans 13 amino acids. CDR3: CASSFGGYNEQFF. The part of the CDR3 DNA that was read is TGTGCCAGCAGCTTTGGGGGGTACAATGAG.

Worth noting for this clone: With the read ending 3 residues before the CDR3 end, the germline J gene is used to fill in that end. This sequence joins TRBV2 and TRBJ2-3; D gene ambiguous. This CDR3 has 16 residues. Germline V gene data show CDR1 as SNHLY and CDR2 as FYNNEI. The V end was cut by 0 bases, the J end by 0 bases, with 10 bases between. The CDR3 here is CASSEARLLSTDTQYF. CDR3 DNA (partial): TGTGCCAGCAGTGAAGCTCGCCTACTCAGCACAGATACG.

As for this clone: Coverage ceases 3 residues before the CDR3 finishes, and the germline J gene fills in the end. This rearrangement joins TRBV19 to TRBJ2-7, with TRBD2 identical over 8 bases. V gave up 3 bases and J gave up 5 bases; unmatched junction bases: 0. There are 12 residues in the CDR3. Germline V CDR1 and CDR2: LNHDA, SQIVND (reference sequence). The CDR3 is CASSIGGDEQYF. CDR3 bases read: TGTGCCAGTAGTATCGGGGGGGACGAG.

In the case of this clone: Read sequence stops 3 residues before the CDR3 end, and the germline J gene provides the missing end. V is TRBV30 and J is TRBJ2-5, with 9 bases identical to TRBD1. There are 14 residues in the CDR3. Germline V CDR1 and CDR2: GTSNPN, SVGIG (reference sequence). Trimming took 4 bases from V and 6 from J; bases not matched to a gene: 9. The CDR3 reads CAWTFRTGAKTQYF. The CDR3 bases that were read are TGTGCCTGGACGTTCAGGACAGGGGCGAAGACC.

A word on this clone: The CDR3 is cut off 3 residues early in the read; its end comes from the germline J gene. J is TRBJ2-5 and V is TRBV5-1, with TRBD1 identical over 7 bases. V shed 0 bases and J 4 bases; nucleotides not matched to a gene: 9. The CDR3 covers 16 residues. Germline values: CDR1 SGHRS, CDR2 YFSETQ. The sequenced CDR3 bases are TGCGCCAGCAGCTTGGGGGTACAGGGGTTAAGAGAGACC. It specifies CASSLGVQGLRET. The full CDR3 is CASSLGVQGLRETQYF. The full variable domain, its missing parts supplied by reference TRBV5-1 and TRBJ2-5, is KAGVTQTPRYLIKTRGQQVTLSCSPISGHRSVSWYQQTPGQGLQFLFEYFSETQRNKGNFPGRFSGRQFSNSRSEMNVSTLELGDSALYLCASSLGVQGLRETQYFGPGTRLLVL.

A word on this clone: The read finishes 3 residues shy of the CDR3 end, and the germline J gene is used to complete it. The chain carries TRBV10-3 and TRBJ2-3, with TRBD2 matching 13 bases. V trimming: 10 bases; J trimming: 2 bases; junction bases outside the gene matches: 3. Germline values: CDR1 ENHRY, CDR2 SYGVKD. The CDR3 consists of 14 residues. CDR3 DNA (partial): TGTGCCACAGGGACTAGCGGGACCACAGATACG. Residues: CATGTSGTTDT. The full-length CDR3 reads as CATGTSGTTDTQYF.

Remarks on this clone: The CDR3 extends 3 residues past the end of the read, so its final part is completed from the germline J gene. J is TRBJ2-2 and V is TRBV6-2 or TRBV6-3; 8 bases match TRBD1. The CDR3 covers 16 residues. The germline CDR1 and CDR2 sequences are MNHEY and SVGEGT. Incomplete CDR3 DNA: TGTGCCAGCAGTTACCCACTCCGACAGGGGAATGAAAAG. Translated, it gives CASSYPLRQGNEK. The whole CDR3 region reads CASSYPLRQGNEKLFF.

On this clone: The read ends 3 residues early relative to the CDR3; the germline J gene fills the gap. V and J are TRBV12-3 or TRBV12-4 and TRBJ2-3, with TRBD2 identical over 7 bases. V trimming: 4 bases; J trimming: 2 bases; junction bases outside the gene matches: 3. The CDR3 sequence is 14 residues long. The CDR3: CASSYGGITDTQYF. The sequenced CDR3 bases are TGTGCCAGCAGTTACGGGGGGATCACAGATACG.

Regarding this clone: The observed sequence ends 3 residues before the CDR3 terminus, with the missing tail filled in from the germline J gene. The gene calls are TRBV18 and TRBJ2-2; D is possibly TRBD1 (5 bases). This CDR3 spans 15 amino acids. The ends were cut back, 8 bases at V and 1 base at J, with 14 bases in the middle. Germline V gives CDR1 KGHSH, CDR2 LQKENI. The CDR3 bases that were read are TGTGCCAGCGATTGGGCAGGGATGAACACCGGGGAG. Its protein product is CASDWAGMNTGE. The entire CDR3 is CASDWAGMNTGELFF.

As concerns this clone: Read coverage stops 3 residues before the CDR3 terminus; the germline J gene supplies the remainder. J is TRBJ1-2 and V is TRBV7-2; TRBD1 aligns across 10 bases. The CDR3 has 14 amino acids. Germline CDR1 is SGHTA and CDR2 is FQGNSA. The sequenced part of the CDR3 DNA is TGTGCCAGCAGCTCGCGGGACAGGGGCAACGAC. This encodes CASSSRDRGND. The complete CDR3 sequence is CASSSRDRGNDYTF.

Comments on this clone: Coverage ceases 3 residues before the CDR3 finishes, and the germline J gene fills in the end. The chain has TRBV7-9 and TRBJ2-5; no reliable D call. CDR1 SEHNR and CDR2 FQNEAQ come from the germline V gene (reference sequence). The CDR3 consists of 15 residues. Trimming shortened V by 2 bases and J by 2 bases, and 12 bases separated the two germline ends. The CDR3 protein is CASSLISGLQETQYF. The sequenced CDR3 bases are TGTGCCAGCAGCTTAATATCCGGTCTGCAAGAGACC.

Regarding this clone: The CDR3 end falls 3 residues outside the read, so it is completed with the germline J gene. The chain recombines TRBV6-2 or TRBV6-3 with TRBJ1-5, with D tentatively TRBD1 (6 bases). The CDR3 extends over 13 amino acids. CDR1 MNHEY and CDR2 SVGEGT come from the germline V gene. V gave up 8 bases and J gave up 0 bases, with 8 bases separating them. The CDR3 loop is CASQGFSNQPQHF. The covered CDR3 bases are TGTGCCAGCCAGGGGTTTAGCAATCAGCCC.

In the case of this clone: The read is 3 residues too short to cover the CDR3 end, so that end is filled in from the germline J gene. The J gene is TRBJ2-3, the V gene TRBV10-3; perhaps TRBD1 as D (6 bases). Germline assignment: CDR1 ENHRY and CDR2 SYGVKD. The CDR3 has 16 residues. Trimming removed 0 bases at V and 0 bases at J, with 10 bases between. The DNA read from the CDR3 is TGTGCCATCAGTGAGTCGATGGGGGCTAGCACAGATACG. Its protein is CAISESMGASTDT. The full CDR3 protein reads CAISESMGASTDTQYF.

The CDR3 bases that were read are TGTGCCAGCAGCCAACAGGGCGGGGGGGTCTCCGGGGAG. It encodes CASSQQGGGVSGE. The complete CDR3 reads CASSQQGGGVSGELFF. The chain employs TRBV7-6 and TRBJ2-2; 9 bases are shared with TRBD2. The read halts 3 residues ahead of the CDR3 end, with the missing end drawn from the germline J gene. The junction had 10 bases not matched to a gene; V was cut back by 5 bases and J by 6 bases. Germline V lookup: CDR1 SGHVS, CDR2 FNYEAQ. The CDR3 is made up of 16 amino acids.

On this clone itself: The read ends 3 residues before the CDR3 terminus; that terminus is restored from the germline J gene. V gene TRBV2 combines with J gene TRBJ1-1; TRBD1 is a possible D gene (5 bases). CDR1 SNHLY and CDR2 FYNNEI come from the germline V gene. V was pared by 6 bases and J by 1 base, with 9 bases between. CDR3 length: 13 amino acids. CDR3 in amino acids: CASSQGENTEAFF. CDR3 DNA, as far as it was read: TGTGCCAGCAGCCAAGGGGAGAACACTGAA.